A selection of T cell receptor beta chains follows, all from one sample in a study of Graves' ophthalmopathy and Graves' hyperthyroidism. From the multiplex PCR reads, TCRdb called clonotypes with MiXCR, one entry per CDR3 protein. Of about 1.2 million distinct CDR3 sequences detected, 36% appear once; the ten largest clones hold 11%. Specimen: peripheral blood or thyroid tissue (not recorded which). The receptor set was obtained from an adult man with Graves' hyperthyroidism. Each CDR3 is given with its conserved first and last residue.

V gene	J gene	CDR3 protein
TRBV12-3/TRBV12-4	TRBJ2-7	CASGQGFDEQYF
TRBV12-3/TRBV12-4	TRBJ2-5	CASSHTKTGWETQYF
TRBV5-6	TRBJ2-7	CASSSRLDRVRIYEQYF
TRBV29-1	TRBJ2-7	CSVEVVERGSYEQYF
TRBV10-3	TRBJ2-5	CAISGRTQETQYF
TRBV19	TRBJ2-7	CASSYGTAKYEQYF
TRBV2	TRBJ1-1	CASSGRPEAFF
TRBV10-2	TRBJ1-1	CASSERTKNTEAFF
TRBV20-1	TRBJ1-4	CSARDPQAPSNEKLFF
TRBV12-3/TRBV12-4	TRBJ1-4	CASSLPSWTANTEKLFF
TRBV5-8	TRBJ1-5	CASSSPGQGNQPQHF
TRBV2	TRBJ2-7	CASSEALWDRTYEQYF
TRBV9	TRBJ1-2	CASSPPDRPNYGYTF
TRBV7-2	TRBJ1-2	CASSLDRIENYGYTF
TRBV19	TRBJ1-5	CASSIGPPTGGQPQHF
TRBV5-1	TRBJ1-1	CASSIGLVTEAFF
TRBV11-2	TRBJ2-7	CASSPNPFEQYF
TRBV10-2	TRBJ2-7	CASSPAGTVEQYF
TRBV10-3	TRBJ1-5	CAISRGEEGNQPQHF
TRBV6-5	TRBJ1-2	CASRLFYGYTF
TRBV20-1	TRBJ2-2	CSAPIGNTGELFF
TRBV10-3	TRBJ1-5	CATSPPGGETQHF
TRBV29-1	TRBJ1-6	CSVAQGTNSPLHF
TRBV7-9	TRBJ1-6	CASSQGPQPPLHF